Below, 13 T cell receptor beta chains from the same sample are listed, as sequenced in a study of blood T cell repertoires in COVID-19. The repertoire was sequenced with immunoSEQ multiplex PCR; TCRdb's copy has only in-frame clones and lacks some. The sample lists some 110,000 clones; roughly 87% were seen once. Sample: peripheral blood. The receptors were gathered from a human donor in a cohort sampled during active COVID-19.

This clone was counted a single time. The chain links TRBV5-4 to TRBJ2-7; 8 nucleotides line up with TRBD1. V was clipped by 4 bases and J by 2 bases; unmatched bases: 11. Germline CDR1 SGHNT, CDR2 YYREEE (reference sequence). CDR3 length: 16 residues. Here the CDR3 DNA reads TGTGCCAGCAGCCCTCGAGCGCCGACAGGGGCCTACGAGCAGTACTTC. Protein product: CASSPRAPTGAYEQYF. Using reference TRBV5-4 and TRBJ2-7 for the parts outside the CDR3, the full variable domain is ETGVTQSPTHLIKTRGQQVTLRCSSQSGHNTVSWYQQALGQGPQFIFQYYREEENGRGNFPPRFSGLQFPNYSSELNVNALELDDSALYLCASSPRAPTGAYEQYFGPGTRLTVT.

CDR3 nucleotides: TGTGCCAGCAGTTTGCAGGGGACTAGCGGGCAAGAGACCCAGTACTTC. Translated, it gives CASSLQGTSGQETQYF. J is TRBJ2-5 and V is TRBV27, with 12 bases aligning to TRBD2. Germline values: CDR1 MNHEY, CDR2 SMNVEV (reference sequence). This CDR3 is built from 16 residues. After removal of 3 bases from V and 2 bases from J, the junction contained 4 bases not matched to a gene.

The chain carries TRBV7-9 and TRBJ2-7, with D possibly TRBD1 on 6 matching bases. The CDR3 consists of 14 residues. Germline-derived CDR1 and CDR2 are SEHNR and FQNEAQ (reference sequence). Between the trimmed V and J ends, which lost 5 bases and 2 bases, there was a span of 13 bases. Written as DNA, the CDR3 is TGTGCCAGCAGCCCCACAGGGAACCCCTACGAGCAGTACTTC. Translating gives CASSPTGNPYEQYF. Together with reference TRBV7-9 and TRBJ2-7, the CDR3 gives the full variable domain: DTGVSQNPRHKITKRGQNVTFRCDPISEHNRLYWYRQTLGQGPEFLTYFQNEAQLEKSRLLSDRFSAERPKGSFSTLEIQRTEQGDSAMYLCASSPTGNPYEQYFGPGTRLTVT.

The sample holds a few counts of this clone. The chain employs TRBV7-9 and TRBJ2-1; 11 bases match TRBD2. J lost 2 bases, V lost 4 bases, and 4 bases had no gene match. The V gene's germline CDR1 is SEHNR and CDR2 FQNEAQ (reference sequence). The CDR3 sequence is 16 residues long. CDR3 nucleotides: TGTGCCAGCAGCTCTTTAGCGGGAGGGGCCTACAATGAGCAGTTCTTC. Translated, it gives CASSSLAGGAYNEQFF. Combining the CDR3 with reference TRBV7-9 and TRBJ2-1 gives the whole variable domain DTGVSQNPRHKITKRGQNVTFRCDPISEHNRLYWYRQTLGQGPEFLTYFQNEAQLEKSRLLSDRFSAERPKGSFSTLEIQRTEQGDSAMYLCASSSLAGGAYNEQFFGPGTRLTVL.

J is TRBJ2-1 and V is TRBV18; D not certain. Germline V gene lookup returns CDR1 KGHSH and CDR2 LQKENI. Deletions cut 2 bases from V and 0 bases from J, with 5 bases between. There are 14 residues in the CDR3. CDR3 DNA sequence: TGTGCCAGCTCACCAAACTACTCCTACAATGAGCAGTTCTTC. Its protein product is CASSPNYSYNEQFF.

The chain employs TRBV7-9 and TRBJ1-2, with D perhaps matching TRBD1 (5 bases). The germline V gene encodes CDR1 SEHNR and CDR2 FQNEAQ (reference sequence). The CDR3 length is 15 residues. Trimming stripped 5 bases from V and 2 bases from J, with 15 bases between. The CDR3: CASSPRGGENYGYTF. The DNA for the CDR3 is TGTGCCAGCAGCCCCCGGGGGGGGGAGAACTATGGCTACACCTTC. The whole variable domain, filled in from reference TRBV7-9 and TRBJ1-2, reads DTGVSQNPRHKITKRGQNVTFRCDPISEHNRLYWYRQTLGQGPEFLTYFQNEAQLEKSRLLSDRFSAERPKGSFSTLEIQRTEQGDSAMYLCASSPRGGENYGYTFGSGTRLTVV.

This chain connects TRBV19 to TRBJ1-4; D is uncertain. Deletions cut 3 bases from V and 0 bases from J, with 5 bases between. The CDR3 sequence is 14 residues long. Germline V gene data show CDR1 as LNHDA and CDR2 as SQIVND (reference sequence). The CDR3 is CASSISATNEKLFF. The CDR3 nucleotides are TGTGCCAGTAGTATTAGTGCAACTAATGAAAAACTGTTTTTT.

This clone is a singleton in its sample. The CDR3 DNA reads TGTGCCAGCAGCCAACAGGGTTCCACAGATACGCAGTATTTT. Residues: CASSQQGSTDTQYF. The rearrangement links TRBV11-3 to TRBJ2-3, with D possibly matching TRBD1 (6 bases). Trimming pared 5 bases from V and 2 bases from J, leaving 11 bases between. Germline values: CDR1 SGHNT, CDR2 YENEEA. The CDR3 runs 14 residues.

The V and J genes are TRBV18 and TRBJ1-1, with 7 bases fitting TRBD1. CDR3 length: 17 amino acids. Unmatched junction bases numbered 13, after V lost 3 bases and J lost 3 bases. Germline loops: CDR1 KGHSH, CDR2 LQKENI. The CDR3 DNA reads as TGTGCCAGCTCACCGGAAGACAGGGTCAGGATGTACACTGAAGCTTTCTTT. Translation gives CASSPEDRVRMYTEAFF.

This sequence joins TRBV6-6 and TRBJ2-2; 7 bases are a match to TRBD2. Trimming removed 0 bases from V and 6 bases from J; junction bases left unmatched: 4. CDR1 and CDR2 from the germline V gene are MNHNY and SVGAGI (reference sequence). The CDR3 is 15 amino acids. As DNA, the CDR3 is TGTGCCAGCAGTTACTCCAGGGCGGGGGCCGGGGAGCTGTTTTTT. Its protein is CASSYSRAGAGELFF.

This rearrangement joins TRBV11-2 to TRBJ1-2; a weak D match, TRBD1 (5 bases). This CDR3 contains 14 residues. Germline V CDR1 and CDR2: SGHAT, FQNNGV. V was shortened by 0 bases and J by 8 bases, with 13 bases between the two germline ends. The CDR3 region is CASSLEQAGGGYTF. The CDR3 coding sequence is TGTGCCAGCAGCTTAGAACAGGCCGGCGGAGGCTACACCTTC.

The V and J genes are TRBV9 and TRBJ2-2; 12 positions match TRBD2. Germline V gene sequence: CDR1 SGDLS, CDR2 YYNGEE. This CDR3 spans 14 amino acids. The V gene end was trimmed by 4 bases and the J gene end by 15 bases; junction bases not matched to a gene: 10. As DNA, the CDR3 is TGTGCCAGCAGCTTCGGACTAGCGGGGCAGAAGGTGTTTTTT. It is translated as CASSFGLAGQKVFF.

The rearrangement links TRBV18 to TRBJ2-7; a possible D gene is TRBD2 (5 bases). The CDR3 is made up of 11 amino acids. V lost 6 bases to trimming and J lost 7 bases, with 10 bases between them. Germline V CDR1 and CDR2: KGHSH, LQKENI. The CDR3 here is CASSSPGEQYF. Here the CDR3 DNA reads TGTGCCAGCTCGTCTCCGGGGGAGCAGTACTTC. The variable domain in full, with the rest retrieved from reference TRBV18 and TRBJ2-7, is NAGVMQNPRHLVRRRGQEARLRCSPMKGHSHVYWYRQLPEEGLKFMVYLQKENIIDESGMPKERFSAEFPKEGPSILRIQQVVRGDSAAYFCASSSPGEQYFGPGTRLTVT.